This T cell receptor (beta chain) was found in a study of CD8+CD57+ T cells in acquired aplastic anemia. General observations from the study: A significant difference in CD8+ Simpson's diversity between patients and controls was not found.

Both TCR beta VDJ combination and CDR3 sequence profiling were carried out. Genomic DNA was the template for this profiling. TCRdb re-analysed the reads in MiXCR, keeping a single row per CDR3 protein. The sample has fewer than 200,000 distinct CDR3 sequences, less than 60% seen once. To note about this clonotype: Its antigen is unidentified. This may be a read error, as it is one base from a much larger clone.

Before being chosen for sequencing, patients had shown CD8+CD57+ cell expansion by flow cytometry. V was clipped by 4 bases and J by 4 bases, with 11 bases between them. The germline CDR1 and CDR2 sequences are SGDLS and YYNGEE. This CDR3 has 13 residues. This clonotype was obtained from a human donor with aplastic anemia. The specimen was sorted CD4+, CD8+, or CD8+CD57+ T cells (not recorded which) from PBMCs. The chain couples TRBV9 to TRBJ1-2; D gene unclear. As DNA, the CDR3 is TGTGCCAGCAGCCCGGACCCTAGCTATGGCTACACCTTC. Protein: CASSPDPSYGYTF.